These T cell receptor beta chains were read from a single sample in a study of T-cell memory formation after mild COVID-19. A single record per CDR3 protein comes from TCRdb applying MiXCR to the 5' RACE reads. This table holds hundreds of thousands of distinct CDR3 sequences, under 20% found once. Sequences were obtained from PBMCs or a T cell subset sorted from them (not recorded which). The receptor set was obtained from a man younger than 30 who had mild COVID-19 (a few samples of this study predate the infection). Cell type and time point are not known. CDR3s include the opening cysteine and the closing phenylalanine or tryptophan. A D gene is named only where the DNA matches it firmly. Clone size appears in some rows only: once, few, many, or a class for an expanded clone.

TGTGCCAGCAGCGTAGGGGACAGAGAGGGAGAAGAATACACCTTC | CASSVGDREGEEYTF | 15 | TRBV7-9 | TRBD1 | TRBJ1-2 | NA
TGTGCCAGCAGTTACGGAGTACTCCAAGAGACCCAGTACTTC | CASSYGVLQETQYF | 14 | TRBV6-5 | NA | TRBJ2-5 | NA
TGTGCCAGCAGCCTGCCCCCCCTGGATACGCAGTATTTT | CASSLPPLDTQYF | 13 | TRBV28 | NA | TRBJ2-3 | NA
TGCCCATATCCATCTGGGGCCAACGTCCTGACTTTC | CPYPSGANVLTF | 12 | TRBV29-1 | NA | TRBJ2-6 | NA
TGCGCCAGCAGCAACCCGACAGGGGGCAAAGATGGCTACACCTTC | CASSNPTGGKDGYTF | 15 | TRBV5-1 | TRBD1 | TRBJ1-2 | few
TGTGCCAGCATTTCGGCACAGGGTTCGGGGGAGCTGTTTTTT | CASISAQGSGELFF | 14 | TRBV6-6 | NA | TRBJ2-2 | NA
TGTGCCAGCAGCGTCAGAGAAGAGCAGTTCTTC | CASSVREEQFF | 11 | TRBV7-9 | NA | TRBJ2-1 | NA
TGTGCCAGCAGTTACGGCAGGGTAATTTACGAGCAGTACTTC | CASSYGRVIYEQYF | 14 | TRBV6-2/TRBV6-3 | NA | TRBJ2-7 | NA
TGTGCCAGCAGCTTTACCCGGGCCGATAACTATGGCTACACCTTC | CASSFTRADNYGYTF | 15 | TRBV5-6 | NA | TRBJ1-2 | few
TGCGCCACCTGTATCACAGATACGCAGTATTTT | CATCITDTQYF | 11 | TRBV10-1 | NA | TRBJ2-3 | NA
TGTGCCAGCAGCTTGGAGGGTTTTAGCGGGGACACAGATACGCAGTATTTT | CASSLEGFSGDTDTQYF | 17 | TRBV5-5 | TRBD2 | TRBJ2-3 | NA